These 17 T cell receptor beta chains came from one sample sequenced in a study of blood T cells in healthy people across ages. Using a J-beta primer mix together with a sample-barcoded 5' primer, a second PCR was run for roughly 7 to 12 cycles. Via MiXCR, TCRdb re-called the 5' RACE reads, giving one row per CDR3 protein. The data show about a million distinct CDR3 sequences, with less than 45% seen just once and roughly 14% held by the top ten. Sequencing used blood. The receptors shown here come from a young man in good health.

A few counts support this clonotype. CDR3 sequence reads: CASSKTDFSNQPQHF. The CDR3 DNA reads as TGTGCCAGCAGCAAGACAGACTTTAGCAATCAGCCCCAGCATTTT. The chain employs TRBV9 and TRBJ1-5; TRBD1 might be the D (5 bases). CDR1 is SGDLS, CDR2 YYNGEE, per germline. The germline V and J ends were trimmed by 4 bases and 0 bases, with 11 bases remaining between them. The CDR3 loop spans 15 amino acids.

The chain couples TRBV7-9 to TRBJ1-4; 9 bases fit TRBD1. CDR3 length: 15 amino acids. Germline V gene lookup returns CDR1 SEHNR and CDR2 FQNEAQ (reference sequence). Losses at the gene ends were 6 bases for V and 8 bases for J; bases not matched to a gene: 10. The CDR3 protein is CASSIQQGAGEKLFF. CDR3 coding DNA: TGTGCCAGCAGTATCCAACAGGGGGCGGGAGAAAAACTGTTTTTT.

This rearrangement joins TRBV9 to TRBJ1-2; D is unclear. Looked up from germline, CDR1 is SGDLS and CDR2 is YYNGEE. This CDR3 has 14 amino acids. V lost 3 bases to trimming and J lost 2 bases, with 11 bases between them. The CDR3 loop is CASSALGSNYGYTF. The CDR3 DNA reads TGTGCCAGCAGCGCCCTGGGCAGCAACTATGGCTACACCTTC.

V gene TRBV25-1 combines with J gene TRBJ1-3; D gene ambiguous. Trimming took 7 bases from V and 1 from J, leaving 8 bases between them. CDR1 MGHDK and CDR2 SYGVNS come from the germline V gene. The CDR3 is made up of 13 amino acids. The CDR3 region has the DNA TGTGCCAGCAAGGATGGGTCTGGAAACACCATATATTTT. Translation gives CASKDGSGNTIYF.

This clonotype was observed many times. The J gene is TRBJ1-2, the V gene TRBV25-1; D call uncertain. CDR1 is MGHDK, CDR2 SYGVNS, per germline. Trimming removed 1 base at V and 8 bases at J, with 14 bases between. The length of the CDR3 is 14 residues. This CDR3 is CASSESVGIRGYTF. CDR3 coding DNA: TGTGCCAGCAGTGAATCTGTAGGGATAAGGGGCTACACCTTC.

This clonotype was observed a few times. This chain links TRBV9 with TRBJ1-2; TRBD1 might be the D (6 bases). V gave up 3 bases and J gave up 4 bases, with 16 bases separating them. Germline V lookup: CDR1 SGDLS, CDR2 YYNGEE. This CDR3 comprises 15 residues. Written as DNA, the CDR3 is TGTGCCAGCAGCGCTTCTTCTAACAGGGTCTATGGCTACACCTTC. Amino acid sequence: CASSASSNRVYGYTF.

The rearrangement uses TRBV7-2 and TRBJ2-5, with D hard to call. The J call could be wrong; TRBJ2-1 is a better fit for the DNA end. The germline CDR1 and CDR2 sequences are SGHTA and FQGNSA. This CDR3 region has 12 residues. The CDR3 loop reads CASGDWQETQFF. The CDR3 DNA is TGTGCCAGCGGCGACTGGCAAGAGACCCAGTTCTTC.

This chain connects TRBV6-2 or TRBV6-3 to TRBJ2-1, with D perhaps matching TRBD1 or TRBD2 (5 bases each). CDR1 and CDR2 (germline): MNHEY, SVGEGT. This CDR3 has 13 amino acids. The V and J ends lost 7 bases and 8 bases respectively, with 15 bases between them. In DNA, the CDR3 is TGTGCCAGCATCCTTGAGAGGGGTTATGAGCAGTTCTTC. Amino acid sequence: CASILERGYEQFF.

J is TRBJ2-2 and V is TRBV6-2 or TRBV6-3; D not certain. The germline V and J ends were trimmed by 8 bases and 7 bases, with 8 bases remaining between them. The CDR3 length is 11 residues. CDR1 and CDR2 (germline): MNHEY, SVGEGT. DNA of the CDR3: TGTGCCAGCGATGGAATCGGGGAGCTGTTTTTT. It yields the protein CASDGIGELFF.

The rearrangement joins TRBV5-1 to TRBJ2-3; D remains ambiguous. CDR1 SGHRS and CDR2 YFSETQ come from the germline V gene. V was clipped by 0 bases and J by 6 bases, with 14 bases between them. The CDR3 is made up of 15 amino acids. CDR3 residues: CASSLGGRPSDTQYF. CDR3 in DNA: TGCGCCAGCAGCTTGGGTGGACGCCCAAGCGATACGCAGTATTTT.

The chain carries TRBV6-5 and TRBJ1-2; TRBD1 matches at 9 bases. Germline V lookup: CDR1 MNHEY, CDR2 SVGAGI. V was clipped by 6 bases and J by 3 bases; unmatched bases: 8. There are 15 residues in the CDR3. The CDR3 protein is CASSHLGDRDYGYTF. The CDR3 DNA reads as TGTGCCAGCAGCCACCTGGGGGACAGGGACTATGGCTACACCTTC.

This clonotype was counted only a few times. The rearrangement joins TRBV20-1 to TRBJ1-2, with D possibly TRBD1 on 6 matching bases. Trimming cost V 3 bases and J 2 bases, with 13 bases left between them. This CDR3 has 14 amino acids. The germline V gene encodes CDR1 DFQATT and CDR2 SNEGSKA (reference sequence). This CDR3 is CSARTGAQNYGYTF. The CDR3 DNA follows: TGCAGTGCTAGGACGGGGGCCCAAAACTATGGCTACACCTTC.

CDR3 amino acids: CASSAVGGETQYF. The DNA for the CDR3 is TGTGCCAGCAGTGCTGTAGGGGGCGAGACCCAGTACTTC. V and J are TRBV2 and TRBJ2-5, with 7 bases identical to TRBD1. This CDR3 region has 13 residues. With V trimmed by 4 bases and J by 5 bases, 4 bases remained unmatched. Germline CDR1 reads SNHLY; CDR2 reads FYNNEI.

The chain uses TRBV4-1 and TRBJ1-2; 9 bases are a match to TRBD1. This CDR3 spans 16 amino acids. Trimming removed 1 base from V and 4 bases from J; junction bases left unmatched: 7. Germline V gene lookup returns CDR1 MGHRA and CDR2 YSYEKL. For the CDR3, the DNA is TGCGCCAGCAGCCAAGGGCGAACAGGGGGCCTCTATGGCTACACCTTC. Translation: CASSQGRTGGLYGYTF.

The chain couples TRBV3-1 to TRBJ1-1; D is possibly TRBD1 (5 bases). The V and J ends lost 1 base and 7 bases respectively, with 19 bases between them. The CDR3 runs 16 residues. Germline-derived CDR1 and CDR2 are LGHDT and YNNKEL (reference sequence). The DNA for the CDR3 is TGTGCCAGCAGCCAAGCCCGAGGGACTACCTTGGGTGAAGCTTTCTTT. As protein: CASSQARGTTLGEAFF.

The CDR3 loop is CSARSRGRMWGNQPQHF. The CDR3 DNA reads as TGCAGTGCTAGATCCCGGGGTAGAATGTGGGGCAATCAGCCCCAGCATTTT. The chain joins TRBV20-1 to TRBJ1-5; D is unresolved. This CDR3 has 17 amino acids. Trimming pared 2 bases from V and 2 bases from J, leaving 19 bases between. The germline gives CDR1 DFQATT, CDR2 SNEGSKA (reference sequence).

This chain links TRBV12-3 or TRBV12-4 with TRBJ1-1; possibly TRBD1 for D (5 bases). CDR3 length: 14 residues. Trimming took off 1 base at V and 5 bases at J, with 11 bases between the two ends. The chain's CDR3 is CASSLVGAGTEAFF. The CDR3 coding sequence is TGTGCCAGCAGTTTAGTCGGGGCGGGGACTGAAGCTTTCTTT.